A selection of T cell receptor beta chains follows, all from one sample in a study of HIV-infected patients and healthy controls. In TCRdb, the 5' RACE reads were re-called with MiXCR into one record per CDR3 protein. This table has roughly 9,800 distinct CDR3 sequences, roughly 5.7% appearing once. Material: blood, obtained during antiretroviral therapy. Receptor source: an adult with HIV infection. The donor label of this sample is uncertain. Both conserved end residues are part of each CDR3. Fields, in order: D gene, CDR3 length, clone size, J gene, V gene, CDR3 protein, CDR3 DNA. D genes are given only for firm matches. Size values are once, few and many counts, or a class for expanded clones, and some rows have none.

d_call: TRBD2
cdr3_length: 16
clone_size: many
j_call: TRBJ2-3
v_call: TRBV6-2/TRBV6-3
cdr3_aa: CASRPHLAGVPDTQYF
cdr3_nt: TGTGCCAGCAGACCCCATTTAGCGGGAGTCCCAGATACGCAGTATTTT

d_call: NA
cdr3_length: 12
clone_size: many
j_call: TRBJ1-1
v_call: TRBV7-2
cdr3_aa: CASRDWGTEAFF
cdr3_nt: TGTGCCAGCAGGGACTGGGGGACTGAAGCTTTCTTT

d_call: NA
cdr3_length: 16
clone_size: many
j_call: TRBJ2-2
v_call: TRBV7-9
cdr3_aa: CASSPSGLRDTGELFF
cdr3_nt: TGTGCCAGCAGCCCGTCCGGACTTAGGGACACCGGGGAGCTGTTTTTT

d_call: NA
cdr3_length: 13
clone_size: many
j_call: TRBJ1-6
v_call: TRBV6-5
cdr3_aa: CASTLVYDSPLHF
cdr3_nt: TGTGCCAGCACGCTAGTGTACGATTCACCCCTCCACTTT

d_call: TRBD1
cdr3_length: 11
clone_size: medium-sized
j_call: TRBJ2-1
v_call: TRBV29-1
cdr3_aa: CSVGQGNEQFF
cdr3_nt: TGCAGCGTAGGACAGGGCAATGAGCAGTTCTTC

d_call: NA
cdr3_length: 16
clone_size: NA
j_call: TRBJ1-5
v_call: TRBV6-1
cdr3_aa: CASSPRGAGSNQPQHF
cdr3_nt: TGTGCCAGCAGTCCCAGAGGGGCCGGTAGCAATCAGCCCCAGCATTTT

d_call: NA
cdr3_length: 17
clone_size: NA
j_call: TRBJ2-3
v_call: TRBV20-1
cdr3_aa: CSARGNRQVRGLDTQYF
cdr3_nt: TGCAGTGCTAGGGGGAATCGACAGGTCCGAGGTCTAGATACGCAGTATTTT

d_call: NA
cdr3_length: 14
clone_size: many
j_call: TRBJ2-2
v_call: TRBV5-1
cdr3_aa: CASAYQDPTGELFF
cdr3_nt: TGCGCCAGCGCTTACCAGGATCCCACCGGGGAGCTGTTTTTT

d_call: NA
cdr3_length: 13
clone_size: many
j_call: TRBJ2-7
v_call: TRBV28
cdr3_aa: CASSLNPSYEQYF
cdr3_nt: TGTGCCAGCAGTTTAAACCCTAGCTACGAGCAGTACTTC

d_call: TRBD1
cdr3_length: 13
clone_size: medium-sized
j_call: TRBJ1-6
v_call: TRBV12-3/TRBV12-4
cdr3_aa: CASMQGAGSPLHF
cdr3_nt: TGTGCCAGCATGCAGGGGGCAGGTTCACCCCTCCACTTT

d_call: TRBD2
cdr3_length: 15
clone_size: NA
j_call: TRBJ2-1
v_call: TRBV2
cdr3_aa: CASSDSSGTYNEQFF
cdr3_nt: TGTGCCAGCAGTGATTCTAGCGGGACCTACAATGAGCAGTTCTTC

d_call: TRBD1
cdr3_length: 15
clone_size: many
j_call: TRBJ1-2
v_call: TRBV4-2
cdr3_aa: CASSQGQGADYGYTF
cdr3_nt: TGTGCCAGCAGCCAAGGACAGGGGGCGGACTATGGCTACACCTTC

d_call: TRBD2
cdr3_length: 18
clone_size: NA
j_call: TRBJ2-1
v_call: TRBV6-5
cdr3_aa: CASSYSTTSGGGDNEQFF
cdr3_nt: TGTGCCAGCAGTTACTCGACGACTAGCGGGGGGGGGGACAATGAGCAGTTCTTC

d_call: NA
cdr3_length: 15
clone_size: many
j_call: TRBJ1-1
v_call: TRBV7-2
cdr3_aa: CASSSSPLPAGEAFF
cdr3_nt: TGTGCCAGCAGTTCATCTCCGTTGCCTGCCGGTGAAGCTTTCTTT

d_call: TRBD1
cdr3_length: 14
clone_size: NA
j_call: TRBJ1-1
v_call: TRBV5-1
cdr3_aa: CASKTGQGDSEAFF
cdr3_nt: TGCGCCAGCAAAACGGGACAGGGGGACTCTGAAGCTTTCTTT

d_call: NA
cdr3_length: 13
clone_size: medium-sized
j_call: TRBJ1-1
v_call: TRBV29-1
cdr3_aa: CSVDWQVDSEAFF
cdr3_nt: TGCAGCGTTGATTGGCAGGTAGACAGTGAAGCTTTCTTT

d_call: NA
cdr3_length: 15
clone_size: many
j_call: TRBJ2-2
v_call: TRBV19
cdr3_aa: CASSRGLSNTGELFF
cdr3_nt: TGTGCCAGTAGTAGGGGATTATCGAACACCGGGGAGCTGTTTTTT

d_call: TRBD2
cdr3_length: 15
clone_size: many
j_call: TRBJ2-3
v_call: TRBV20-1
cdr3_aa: CSPGPLSGRADTQYF
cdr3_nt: TGCAGTCCGGGTCCCCTTAGCGGGAGGGCAGATACGCAGTATTTT

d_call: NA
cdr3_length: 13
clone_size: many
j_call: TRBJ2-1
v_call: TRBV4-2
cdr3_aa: CASSQETGSEQFF
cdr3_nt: TGTGCCAGCAGCCAAGAAACGGGGAGTGAGCAGTTCTTC

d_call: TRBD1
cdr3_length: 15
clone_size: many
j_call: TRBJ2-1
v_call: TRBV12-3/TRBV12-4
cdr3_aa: CASSFDGTGGNEQFF
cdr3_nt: TGTGCCAGCAGTTTTGACGGGACAGGGGGCAATGAGCAGTTCTTC

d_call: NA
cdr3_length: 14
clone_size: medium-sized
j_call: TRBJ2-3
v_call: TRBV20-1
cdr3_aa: CSAERGAGTDTQYF
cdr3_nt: TGCAGTGCAGAGAGGGGGGCCGGCACAGATACGCAGTATTTT

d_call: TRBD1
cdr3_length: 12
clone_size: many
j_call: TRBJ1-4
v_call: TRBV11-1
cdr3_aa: CASGGQDEKLFF
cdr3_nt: TGTGCCAGCGGCGGACAGGATGAAAAACTGTTTTTT

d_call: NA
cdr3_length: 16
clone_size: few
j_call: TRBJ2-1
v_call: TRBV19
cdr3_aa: CASSNLAGQLYNEQFF
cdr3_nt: TGTGCCAGTAGTAACTTAGCGGGACAGCTCTACAATGAGCAGTTCTTC

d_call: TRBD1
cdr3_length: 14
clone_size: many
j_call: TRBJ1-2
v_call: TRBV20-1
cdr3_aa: CSANDGQGARSYTF
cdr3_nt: TGCAGTGCTAACGACGGACAGGGGGCGCGAAGCTACACCTTC